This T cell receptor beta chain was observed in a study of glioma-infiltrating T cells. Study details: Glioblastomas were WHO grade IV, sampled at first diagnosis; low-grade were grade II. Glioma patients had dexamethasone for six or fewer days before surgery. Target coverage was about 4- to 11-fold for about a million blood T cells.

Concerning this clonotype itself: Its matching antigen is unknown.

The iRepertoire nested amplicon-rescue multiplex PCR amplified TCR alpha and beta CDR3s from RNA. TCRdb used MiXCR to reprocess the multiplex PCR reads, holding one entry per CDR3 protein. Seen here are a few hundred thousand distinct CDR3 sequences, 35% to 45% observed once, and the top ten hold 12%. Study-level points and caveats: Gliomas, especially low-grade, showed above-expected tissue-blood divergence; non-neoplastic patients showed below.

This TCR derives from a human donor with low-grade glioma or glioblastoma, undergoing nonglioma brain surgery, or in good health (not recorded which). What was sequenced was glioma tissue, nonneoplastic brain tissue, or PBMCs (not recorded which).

In nucleotides, the CDR3 is TGTGCCATCAGTGAGTCCGTGACTAGCGTCTACCAACAAGAGACCCAGTACTTC. It yields the protein CAISESVTSVYQQETQYF. This chain links TRBV10-3 with TRBJ2-5, with TRBD2 matching over 8 bases. The germline gives CDR1 ENHRY, CDR2 SYGVKD. Losses at the gene ends were 0 bases for V and 2 bases for J; bases not matched to a gene: 11. This CDR3 region has 18 residues.